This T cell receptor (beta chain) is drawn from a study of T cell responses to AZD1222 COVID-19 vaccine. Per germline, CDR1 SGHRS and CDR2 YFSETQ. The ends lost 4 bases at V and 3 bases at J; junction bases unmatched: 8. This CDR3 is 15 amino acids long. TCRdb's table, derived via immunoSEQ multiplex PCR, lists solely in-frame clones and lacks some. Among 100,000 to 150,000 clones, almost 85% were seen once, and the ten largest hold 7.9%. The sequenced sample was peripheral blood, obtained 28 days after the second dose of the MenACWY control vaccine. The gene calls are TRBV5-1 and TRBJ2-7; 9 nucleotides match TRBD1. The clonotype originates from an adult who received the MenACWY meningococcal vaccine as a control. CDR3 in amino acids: CASSLMGQGNYEQYF. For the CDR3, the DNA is TGCGCCAGCAGCCTTATGGGACAGGGAAACTACGAGCAGTACTTC.